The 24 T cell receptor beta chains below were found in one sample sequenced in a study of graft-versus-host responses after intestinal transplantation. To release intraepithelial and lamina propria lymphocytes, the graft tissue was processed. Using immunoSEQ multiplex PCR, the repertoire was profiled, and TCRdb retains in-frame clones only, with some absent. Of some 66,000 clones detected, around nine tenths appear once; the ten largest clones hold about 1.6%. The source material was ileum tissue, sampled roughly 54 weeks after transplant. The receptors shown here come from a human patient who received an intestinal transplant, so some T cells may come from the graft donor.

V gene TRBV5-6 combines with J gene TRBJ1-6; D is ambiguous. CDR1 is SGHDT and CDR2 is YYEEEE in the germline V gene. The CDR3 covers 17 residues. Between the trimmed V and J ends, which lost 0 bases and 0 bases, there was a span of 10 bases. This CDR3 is CASSLGPGSSYNSPLHF. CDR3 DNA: TGTGCCAGCAGCTTGGGGCCAGGAAGCTCCTATAATTCACCCCTCCACTTT.

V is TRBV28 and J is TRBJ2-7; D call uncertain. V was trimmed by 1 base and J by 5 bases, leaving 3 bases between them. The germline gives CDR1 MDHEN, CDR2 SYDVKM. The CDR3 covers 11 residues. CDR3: CASSLYHEQYF. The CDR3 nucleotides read TGTGCCAGCAGTTTATACCACGAGCAGTACTTC.

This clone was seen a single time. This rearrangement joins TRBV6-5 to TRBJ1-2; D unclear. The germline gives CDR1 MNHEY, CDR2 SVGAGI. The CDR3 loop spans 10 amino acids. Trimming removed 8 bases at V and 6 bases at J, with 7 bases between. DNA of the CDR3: TGTGCCAGCGGGGAGAATGGCTACACCTTC. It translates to CASGENGYTF.

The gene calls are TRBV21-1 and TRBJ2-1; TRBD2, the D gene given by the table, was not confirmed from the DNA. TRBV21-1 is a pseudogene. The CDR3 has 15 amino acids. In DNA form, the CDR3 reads TGTGCCAGCAGCAAAGTCCTGGAGGAGGTAAATGAGCAGTTCTTC. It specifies CASSKVLEEVNEQFF.

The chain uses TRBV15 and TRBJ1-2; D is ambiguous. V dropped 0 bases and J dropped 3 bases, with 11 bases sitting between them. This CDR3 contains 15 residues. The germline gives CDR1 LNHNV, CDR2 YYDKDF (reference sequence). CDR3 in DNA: TGTGCCACCAGCAGAGAGTTAAGGGTTGACTATGGCTACACCTTC. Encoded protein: CATSRELRVDYGYTF.

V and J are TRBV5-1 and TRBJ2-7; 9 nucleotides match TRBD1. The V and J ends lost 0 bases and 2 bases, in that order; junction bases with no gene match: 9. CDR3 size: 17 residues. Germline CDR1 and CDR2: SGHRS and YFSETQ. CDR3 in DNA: TGCGCCAGCAGCTTGGATTATCTGGGGACAGGGACCTACGAGCAGTACTTC. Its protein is CASSLDYLGTGTYEQYF.

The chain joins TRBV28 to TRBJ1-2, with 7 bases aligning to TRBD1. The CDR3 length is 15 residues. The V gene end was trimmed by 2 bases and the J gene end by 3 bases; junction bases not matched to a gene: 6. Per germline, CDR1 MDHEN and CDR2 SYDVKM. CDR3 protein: CASSLPGGAYYGYTF. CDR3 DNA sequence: TGTGCCAGCAGTTTACCAGGGGGTGCCTACTATGGCTACACCTTC.

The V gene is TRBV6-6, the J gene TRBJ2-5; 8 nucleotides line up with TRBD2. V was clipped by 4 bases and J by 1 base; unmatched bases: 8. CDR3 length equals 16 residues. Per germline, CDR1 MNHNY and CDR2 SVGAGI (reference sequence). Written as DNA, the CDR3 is TGTGCCAGCAGTTCCGTAGCGGGGAGCTCCCAAGAGACCCAGTACTTC. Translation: CASSSVAGSSQETQYF.

CDR3 sequence (DNA): TGCAGCGTTGAAGATATGGAGGGTAAGGTCCCTACTGAAGCTTTCTTT. This gives the protein CSVEDMEGKVPTEAFF. The chain employs TRBV29-1 and TRBJ1-1; D not certain. The germline gives CDR1 SQVTM, CDR2 ANQGSEA. Trimming took 0 bases from V and 5 from J, leaving 19 bases between them. This CDR3 has 16 residues.

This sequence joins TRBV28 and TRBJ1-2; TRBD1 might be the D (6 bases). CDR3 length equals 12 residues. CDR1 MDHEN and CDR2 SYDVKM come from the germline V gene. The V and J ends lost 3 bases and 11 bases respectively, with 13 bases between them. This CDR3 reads CASSFSGARYTF. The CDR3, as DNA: TGTGCCAGCAGTTTTTCAGGGGCGCGATACACCTTC.

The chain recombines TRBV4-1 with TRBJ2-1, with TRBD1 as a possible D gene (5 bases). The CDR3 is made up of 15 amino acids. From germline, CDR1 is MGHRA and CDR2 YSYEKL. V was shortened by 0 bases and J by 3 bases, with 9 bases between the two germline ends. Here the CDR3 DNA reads TGCGCCAGCAGCCAAGATGGGGCTATCTACAATGAGCAGTTCTTC. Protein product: CASSQDGAIYNEQFF.

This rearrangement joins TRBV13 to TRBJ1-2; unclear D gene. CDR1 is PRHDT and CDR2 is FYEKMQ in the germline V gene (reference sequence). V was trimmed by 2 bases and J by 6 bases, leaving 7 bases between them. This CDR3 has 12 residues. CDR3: CASSLIRDGYTF. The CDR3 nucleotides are TGTGCCAGCAGCTTAATTAGGGATGGCTACACCTTC.

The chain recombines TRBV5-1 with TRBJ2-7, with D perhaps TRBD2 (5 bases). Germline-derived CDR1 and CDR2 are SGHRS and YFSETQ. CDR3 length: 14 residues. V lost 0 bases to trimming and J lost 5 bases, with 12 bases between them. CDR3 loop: CASSLGGGADEQYF. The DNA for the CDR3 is TGCGCCAGCAGCTTGGGTGGAGGCGCGGACGAGCAGTACTTC.

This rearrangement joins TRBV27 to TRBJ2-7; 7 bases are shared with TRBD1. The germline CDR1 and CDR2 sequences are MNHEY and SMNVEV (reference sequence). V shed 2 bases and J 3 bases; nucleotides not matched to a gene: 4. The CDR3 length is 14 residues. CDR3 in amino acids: CASSLQGDFYEQYF. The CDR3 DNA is TGTGCCAGCAGTTTACAGGGGGATTTCTACGAGCAGTACTTC.

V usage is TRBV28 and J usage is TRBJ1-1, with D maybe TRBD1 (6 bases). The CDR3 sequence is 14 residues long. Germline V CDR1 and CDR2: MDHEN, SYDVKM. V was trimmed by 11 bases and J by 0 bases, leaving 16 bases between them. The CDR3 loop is CAAGVGALNTEAFF. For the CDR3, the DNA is TGTGCCGCGGGAGTGGGGGCTCTGAACACTGAAGCTTTCTTT.

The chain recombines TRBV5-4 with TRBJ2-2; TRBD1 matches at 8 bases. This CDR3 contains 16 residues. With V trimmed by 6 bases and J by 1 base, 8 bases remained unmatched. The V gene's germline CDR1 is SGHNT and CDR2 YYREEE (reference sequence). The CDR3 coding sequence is TGTGCCAGCACACCCCCCGGGACAGGGAACACCGGGGAGCTGTTTTTT. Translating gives CASTPPGTGNTGELFF.

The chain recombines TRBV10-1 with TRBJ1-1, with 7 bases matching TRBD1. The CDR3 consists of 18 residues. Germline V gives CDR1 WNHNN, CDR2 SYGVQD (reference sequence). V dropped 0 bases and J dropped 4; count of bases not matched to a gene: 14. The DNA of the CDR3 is TGCGCCAGCAGTGAGTCGCCAGGGGGTTTTCTCGGTGGCACTGAAGCTTTCTTT. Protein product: CASSESPGGFLGGTEAFF.

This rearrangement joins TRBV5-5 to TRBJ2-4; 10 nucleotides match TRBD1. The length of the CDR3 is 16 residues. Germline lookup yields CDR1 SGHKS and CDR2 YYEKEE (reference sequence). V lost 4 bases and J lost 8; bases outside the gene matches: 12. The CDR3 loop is CASSLAPGQGTDIQYF. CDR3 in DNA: TGTGCCAGCAGCCTCGCTCCGGGACAGGGGACGGACATTCAGTACTTC.

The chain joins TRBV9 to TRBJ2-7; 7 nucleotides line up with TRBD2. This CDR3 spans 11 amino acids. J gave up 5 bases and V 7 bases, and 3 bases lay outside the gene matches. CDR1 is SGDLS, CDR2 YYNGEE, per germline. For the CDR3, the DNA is TGTGCCAGCGGGAGGGGAAACGAGCAGTACTTC. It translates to CASGRGNEQYF.

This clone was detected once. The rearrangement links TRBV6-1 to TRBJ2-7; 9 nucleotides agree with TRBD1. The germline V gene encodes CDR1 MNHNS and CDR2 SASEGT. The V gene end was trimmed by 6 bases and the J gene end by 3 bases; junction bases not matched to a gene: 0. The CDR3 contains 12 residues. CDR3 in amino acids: CASRDRGYEQYF. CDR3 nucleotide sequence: TGTGCCAGCAGGGACAGGGGCTACGAGCAGTACTTC.

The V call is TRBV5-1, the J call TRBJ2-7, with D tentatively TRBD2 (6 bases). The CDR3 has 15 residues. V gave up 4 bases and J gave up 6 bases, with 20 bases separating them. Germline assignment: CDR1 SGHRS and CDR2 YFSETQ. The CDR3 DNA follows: TGCGCCAGCAGCGGGGTGGGGGGACTCGGTCCCGAGCAGTACTTC. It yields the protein CASSGVGGLGPEQYF.

Here the CDR3 DNA reads TGTGCCAGCAGCTTAGAATCATCGGGGTCTAGAGGCTACACCTTC. It translates to CASSLESSGSRGYTF. This chain links TRBV7-6 with TRBJ1-2, with D unresolved. Trimming took 1 base from V and 8 from J, leaving 17 bases between them. Germline V gives CDR1 SGHVS, CDR2 FNYEAQ. The length of the CDR3 is 15 residues.

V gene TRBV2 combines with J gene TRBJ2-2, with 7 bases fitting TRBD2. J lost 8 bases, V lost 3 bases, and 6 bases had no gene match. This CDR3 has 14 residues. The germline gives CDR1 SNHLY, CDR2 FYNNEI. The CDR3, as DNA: TGTGCCAGCAGTGAGGAGCGGGGATTTGGGGAGCTGTTTTTT. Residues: CASSEERGFGELFF.

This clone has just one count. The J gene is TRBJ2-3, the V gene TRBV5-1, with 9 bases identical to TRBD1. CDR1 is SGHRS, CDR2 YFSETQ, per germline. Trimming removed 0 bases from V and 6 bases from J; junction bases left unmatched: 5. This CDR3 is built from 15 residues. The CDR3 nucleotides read TGCGCCAGCAGCTTGGCCGCTACAGGGGGCGATACGCAGTATTTT. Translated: CASSLAATGGDTQYF. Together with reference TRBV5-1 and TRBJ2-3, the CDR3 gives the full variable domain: KAGVTQTPRYLIKTRGQQVTLSCSPISGHRSVSWYQQTPGQGLQFLFEYFSETQRNKGNFPGRFSGRQFSNSRSEMNVSTLELGDSALYLCASSLAATGGDTQYFGPGTRLTVL.